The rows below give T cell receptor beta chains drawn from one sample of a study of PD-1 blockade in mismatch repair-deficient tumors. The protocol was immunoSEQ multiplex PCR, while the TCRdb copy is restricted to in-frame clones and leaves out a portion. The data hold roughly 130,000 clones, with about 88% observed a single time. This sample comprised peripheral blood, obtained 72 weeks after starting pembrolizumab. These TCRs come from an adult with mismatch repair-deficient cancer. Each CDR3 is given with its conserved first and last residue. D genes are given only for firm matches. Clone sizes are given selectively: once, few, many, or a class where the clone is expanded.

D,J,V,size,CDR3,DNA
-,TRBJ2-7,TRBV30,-,CAWSVLGSGSEQYF,TGTGCCTGGAGTGTACTTGGGTCTGGAAGCGAGCAGTACTTC
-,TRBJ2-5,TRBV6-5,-,CASSSTSGIETQYF,TGTGCCAGCAGCTCGACTAGTGGAATCGAGACCCAGTACTTC
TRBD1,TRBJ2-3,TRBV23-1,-,CASSQGQVLPDTQYF,TGCGCCAGCAGTCAAGGACAGGTTCTCCCAGATACGCAGTATTTT
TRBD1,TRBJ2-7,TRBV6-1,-,CASQSSGQHYEQYF,TGTGCCAGCCAATCCTCGGGACAGCACTACGAGCAGTACTTC
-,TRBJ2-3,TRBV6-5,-,CASSYRSTDTQYF,TGTGCCAGCAGTTACCGAAGCACAGATACGCAGTATTTT
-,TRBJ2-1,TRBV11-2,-,CASSSQTYNEQFF,TGTGCCAGCAGCTCCCAGACATACAATGAGCAGTTCTTC
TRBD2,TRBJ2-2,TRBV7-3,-,CASRQGGTGELFF,TGTGCCAGCCGGCAGGGAGGGACCGGGGAGCTGTTTTTT
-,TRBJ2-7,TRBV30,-,CAWSEGYEQYF,TGTGCCTGGAGTGAGGGGTACGAGCAGTACTTC
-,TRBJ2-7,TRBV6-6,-,CASSAFYEQYF,TGTGCCAGCAGTGCCTTCTACGAGCAGTACTTC
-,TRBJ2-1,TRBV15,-,CATSRAEGTRSNEQFF,TGTGCCACCAGCAGAGCGGAAGGGACCCGGAGCAATGAGCAGTTCTTC
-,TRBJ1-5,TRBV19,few,CASSLQGASNQPQHF,TGTGCCAGTAGTTTACAGGGCGCTAGCAATCAGCCCCAGCATTTT
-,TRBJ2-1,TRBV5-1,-,CASSREFRVGRNEQFF,TGCGCCAGCAGCCGCGAATTTAGAGTCGGGAGAAATGAGCAGTTCTTC
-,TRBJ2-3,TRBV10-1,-,CASSVKRPRVWTDTQYF,TGCGCCAGCAGTGTTAAAAGGCCGCGGGTGTGGACAGATACGCAGTATTTT
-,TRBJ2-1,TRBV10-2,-,CASISGFPNNEQFF,TGCGCCAGCATATCGGGATTTCCCAACAATGAGCAGTTCTTC
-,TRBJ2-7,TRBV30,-,CAWATVSGGVHEQYF,TGTGCCTGGGCTACAGTAAGCGGTGGAGTCCACGAGCAGTACTTC
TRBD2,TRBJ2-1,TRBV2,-,CASSKKLGLAGLNEQFF,TGTGCCAGCAGTAAGAAACTGGGACTAGCGGGACTCAATGAGCAGTTCTTC
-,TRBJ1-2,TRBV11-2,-,CASSLEGAPWRANYGYTF,TGTGCCAGCAGCTTAGAAGGGGCCCCGTGGCGGGCTAACTATGGCTACACCTTC
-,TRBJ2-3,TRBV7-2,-,CASSLGNYEDTQYF,TGTGCCAGCAGCTTAGGTAACTACGAAGATACGCAGTATTTT
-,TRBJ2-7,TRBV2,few,CASSDRGVDYEQYF,TGTGCCAGCAGTGATAGGGGGGTAGACTACGAGCAGTACTTC
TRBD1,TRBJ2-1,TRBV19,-,CASRPDRVGPYNEQFF,TGTGCCAGTAGGCCAGACAGGGTGGGACCCTACAATGAGCAGTTCTTC
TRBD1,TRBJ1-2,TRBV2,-,CANRDRGRGGYTF,TGTGCCAACAGGGACAGGGGAAGAGGGGGCTACACCTTC
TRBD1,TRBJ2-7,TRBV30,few,CAWLSRTGAGTGF,TGTGCCTGGCTTAGCCGGACAGGGGCTGGGACGGGCTTC
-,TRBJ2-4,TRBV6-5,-,CASSYSRKIAKNIQYF,TGTGCCAGCAGTTACTCGCGCAAAATAGCCAAAAACATTCAGTACTTC
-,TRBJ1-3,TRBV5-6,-,CASSLGVLAPREAGNTIYF,TGTGCCAGCAGCTTGGGAGTATTGGCTCCGAGGGAGGCTGGAAACACCATATATTTT
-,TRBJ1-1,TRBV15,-,CATSRPGHLNTEAFF,TGTGCCACCAGCAGACCCGGACACCTAAACACTGAAGCTTTCTTT
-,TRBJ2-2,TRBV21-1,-,CASSKGVRGSLQNTGELFF,TGTGCCAGCAGCAAAGGGGTCAGGGGGTCCCTCCAAAACACCGGGGAGCTGTTTTTT
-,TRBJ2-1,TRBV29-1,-,CSVVPGDHNEQFF,TGCAGCGTTGTCCCGGGGGACCACAATGAGCAGTTCTTC
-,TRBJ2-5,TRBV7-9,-,CASSSQGNQETQYF,TGTGCCAGCAGCTCACAGGGCAACCAAGAGACCCAGTACTTC
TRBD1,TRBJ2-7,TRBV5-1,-,CASSLGTGQGYEQYF,TGCGCCAGCAGCTTGGGCACGGGACAGGGGTACGAGCAGTACTTC
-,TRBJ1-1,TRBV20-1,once,CSASSVTEAFF,TGCAGTGCTAGTTCAGTCACTGAAGCTTTCTTT
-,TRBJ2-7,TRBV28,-,CASSLSQSYEQYF,TGTGCCAGCAGTTTATCACAGTCCTACGAGCAGTACTTC
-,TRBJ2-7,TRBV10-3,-,CAISESQTAGYEQYF,TGTGCCATCAGTGAGTCGCAGACTGCCGGCTACGAGCAGTACTTC
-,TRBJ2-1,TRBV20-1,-,CSAPRLNEQFF,TGCAGTGCCCCCCGGCTCAATGAGCAGTTCTTC
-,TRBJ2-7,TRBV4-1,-,CASSQDQGGPYEQYF,TGCGCCAGCAGCCAAGATCAAGGGGGACCCTACGAGCAGTACTTC
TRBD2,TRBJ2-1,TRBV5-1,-,CASSPLIGGLAGVLAYNEQFF,TGCGCCAGCAGCCCCTTGATAGGGGGACTAGCGGGAGTACTGGCCTACAATGAGCAGTTCTTC